This T cell receptor beta chain is from a study of CD4 T cells in relation to SARS-CoV-2 and coronaviruses (dated by TCRdb to about 2021). A note on the overall study: In the ViraFEST assay, PBMCs were cultured with antigen for approximately 9 days, after which TCR beta CDR3s were sequenced to identify clonal expansions specific to the antigen. The negative reference condition was either a culture with an HIV-1 Nef peptide pool or a culture with no peptide. Using patient-derived lymphoblastoid cell lines, the shared crossreactive spike epitopes were mapped to their HLA restriction. At the level of individual TCR clonotypes, the study evaluated whether memory CD4+ T cells crossreact between the spike proteins of SARS-CoV-2 and those of common cold coronaviruses. For other donors in the study, expansion assays were sequenced with a different, Illumina-based TCR-beta assay. Samples from three pre-COVID donors and the naive versus memory experiments were sequenced with the Adaptive Biotechnologies TCR-sequencing kit; other data were Illumina-based. Study-wide conclusions, independent of this receptor: Compared with monoreactive clones, crossreactive clones had significantly weaker SARS-CoV-2-driven expansion, a result consistent with antigenic imprinting. Memory CD4+ clonotypes crossrecognizing SARS-CoV-2 and at least one common cold coronavirus spike were found in about 61% of donors. Small numbers of patients and of tested TCRs limited the study. Because the crossreactivity analysis focused on spike protein, crossreactivity against other viral proteins was not assessed. Pre-pandemic and post-infection samples were not both contributed by any donor, so tracing of the source of pre-existing responses was limited.

CD4+ T cells from unexposed donors were collected before the COVID-19 pandemic (2011-2018). Following 10 days of culture, the EasySep CD4+ T cell isolation kit was used to isolate CD4+ T cells. As cell numbers permitted, CD4+ T cells from unexposed donors were tested for reactivity to SARS-CoV-2 S and N and to four common cold coronavirus spike pools. PBMCs were cultured at approximately 2 million per well in IMDM supplemented with 5% human AB serum and around 9.2 IU/ml IL-2. Half of the culture medium was replaced with fresh IL-2-containing medium on days 3 and 7. Triplicate replicate wells were generally used for each peptide culture condition. The leukapheresis product for the unexposed donors was obtained through commercial purchase. PBMCs were isolated from leukapheresis product or whole blood by Ficoll-Paque PLUS gradient centrifugation. PBMCs were either used fresh in the expansion assay or cryopreserved at -140 degrees C. The QIAamp Micro DNA Kit was used to extract genomic DNA from the CD4+ T cells.

Libraries came from the immunoSEQ multiplex PCR assay. As for the original processing: During preprocessing, nonproductive sequences were removed, along with CDR3s that did not begin with C, did not end with F or W, or were shorter than 7 amino acids. Antigen-specific clonotypes were called with the MANAFEST web app on the basis of expansion relative to the reference and to other culture wells. A clone counted as positive if significantly expanded in 2 of 3 replicate wells versus the reference culture at FDR below 0.05. Positive clones also required significant expansion versus all other tandem wells and an odds ratio above 5. CDR3 homology was quantified as pairwise Levenshtein distance, calculated with the stringdist R package after three terminal residues were trimmed from each end. TCRdb limited this immuneACCESS table to in-frame rearrangements with V and J called. A share of clones is missing; checked studies link under half to unresolved V genes, and the rest is unexplained. V and J calls and clone size come straight from that table; D and trimming were deduced from the DNA. Across this sample there are tens of thousands of clones, with roughly four fifths seen only once. The ten largest make up approximately 15% of the sample.

A remark on this clone: The antigen this receptor binds is unknown. The input lacks base qualities; no much larger clone sits a single base away.

At the junction V is shortened by 2 bases and J by 1 base; bases outside the gene matches: 4. For CDR1 and CDR2, the germline V gene lists MNHNS and SASEGT. From the cysteine through the phenylalanine, the CDR3 covers 16 amino acids. Only the CDR3 part of the read is kept: 48 bases, read in frame from the first base. The receptor's source is a human donor in good health. The sequencing sample was made of CD4+ T cells from PBMCs, cultured in vitro. The sequence is built from TRBV6-1 and TRBJ1-5; 8 of the junction bases match TRBD1. The DNA sequence is TGTGCCAGCAGTGAACATGGACAGGGAAGCAATCAGCCCCAGCATTTT. It is translated as CASSEHGQGSNQPQHF.